The rows below give T cell receptor beta chains drawn from one sample of a study of cytomegalovirus exposure and HLA in healthy donors. Sequenced by immunoSEQ multiplex PCR; TCRdb stores in-frame clones only, minus some. The sample has 70,000 or so clones; 85% to 95% are singletons. The sample comprised PBMCs. The receptor set was obtained from a woman between 18 and 29 years old in good health and CMV-seronegative. The CDR3 runs from the conserved cysteine through the conserved F or W. D genes are given only for firm matches. The size of a clone is reported for some rows only, either as once, few or many, or as a class for expanded clones.

j_call v_call d_call clone_size cdr3_nt cdr3_aa
TRBJ2-7 TRBV18 NA NA TGTGCCAGCTCACCCACAGGGCCGGGCTCCTACGAGCAGTACTTC CASSPTGPGSYEQYF
TRBJ1-1 TRBV29-1 NA NA TGCAGCGTAGGACATCACGGCACTGAAGCTTTCTTT CSVGHHGTEAFF
TRBJ1-3 TRBV9 TRBD1 NA TGTGCCAGCAGCGTAGAGGCAGGGGGGATCCGAAACACCATATATTTT CASSVEAGGIRNTIYF
TRBJ2-3 TRBV14 TRBD2 NA TGTGCCAGCAGTGTAGGGACTAGCGGCACAGATACGCAGTATTTT CASSVGTSGTDTQYF
TRBJ2-1 TRBV7-9 TRBD2 once TGTGCCAGCAGCCCACGGGTAGCGGGGGGGCTTGGCGAGCAGTTCTTC CASSPRVAGGLGEQFF
TRBJ1-2 TRBV7-2 NA once TGTGCCAGCAGCTTAGCGAGGACAGATGGCTACACCTTC CASSLARTDGYTF
TRBJ2-2 TRBV2 TRBD2 NA TGTGCCAGCGCCGAACAGCGGGGAAACACCGGGGAGCTGTTTTTT CASAEQRGNTGELFF
TRBJ2-3 TRBV4-2 TRBD2 once TGTGCCAGCAGCCAAGATCGGGCGGGGGGAGCAGATACGCAGTATTTT CASSQDRAGGADTQYF
TRBJ2-2 TRBV19 TRBD1 NA TGTGCCAGTACTAGGACAGGTAACACCGGGGAGCTGTTTTTT CASTRTGNTGELFF
TRBJ1-2 TRBV6-5 TRBD1 NA TGTGCCAGCAGTTACTCGACAGGGAATGGCTACACCTTC CASSYSTGNGYTF
TRBJ2-7 TRBV6-5 NA NA TGTGCCAGCACACAGACACCGAGCTCCTACGAGCAGTACTTC CASTQTPSSYEQYF
TRBJ1-4 TRBV6-6 NA NA TGTGCCAGCAGTTACATTGGGGGGGAAAAACTGTTTTTT CASSYIGGEKLFF
TRBJ2-7 TRBV4-1 TRBD2 NA TGCGCCAGCAAACTGGGACTAGCGGGAGGCTACGAGCAGTACTTC CASKLGLAGGYEQYF
TRBJ1-5 TRBV5-6 NA NA TGTGCCAGCAGCAGGCGGAGCGGGTTAAGGCCCCAGCATTTT CASSRRSGLRPQHF
TRBJ1-6 TRBV2 TRBD1 once TGTGCCAGCAGTGAACAGGGGGCTAATTCACCCCTCCACTTT CASSEQGANSPLHF
TRBJ2-3 TRBV5-4 NA NA TGTGCCAGCAGCTTTGCGGCAGGGAGCACAGATACGCAGTATTTT CASSFAAGSTDTQYF
TRBJ2-2 TRBV10-3 TRBD2 NA TGTGCCATCAGTGTACGGGAGGGCGCGGACGGGGAGCTGTTTTTT CAISVREGADGELFF
TRBJ2-3 TRBV9 TRBD1 NA TGTGCCAGCAGCCTAGCAGGGGGCGGCACAGATACGCAGTATTTT CASSLAGGGTDTQYF
TRBJ1-1 TRBV7-8 TRBD1 NA TGTGCCAGCAGCGTTACAGGGGTGAACACTGAAGCTTTCTTT CASSVTGVNTEAFF
TRBJ2-7 TRBV12-5 TRBD1 once TGTGCTAGTGGTTCCCGAGGACAGGGGAACTACGAGCAGTACTTC CASGSRGQGNYEQYF
TRBJ1-1 TRBV19 NA NA TGTGCCAGTAGTATAACCGGTGAGAACACTGAAGCTTTCTTT CASSITGENTEAFF
TRBJ2-7 TRBV9 TRBD2 NA TGTGCCAGCAGCGCCGGACTAGCGGAGCAGTACTTC CASSAGLAEQYF
TRBJ1-1 TRBV28 NA NA TGTGCCAGCAGTTTATACAGGACGCTGAACACTGAAGCTTTCTTT CASSLYRTLNTEAFF
TRBJ2-6 TRBV11-2 NA NA TGTGCCAGCAGCTCAGCAAGGGGATCTGGGGCCAACGTCCTGACTTTC CASSSARGSGANVLTF
TRBJ2-2 TRBV15 NA NA TGTGCCACCCTTTCGAACACCGGGGAGCTGTTTTTT CATLSNTGELFF
TRBJ1-1 TRBV10-2 NA NA TGCGCCAGCGGGAGAACACTGGGCACTGAAGCTTTCTTT CASGRTLGTEAFF
TRBJ2-6 TRBV5-4 NA NA TGTGCCAGCAGCCCAGACTCTGGGGCCAACGTCCTGACTTTC CASSPDSGANVLTF
TRBJ2-5 TRBV6-5 NA NA TGTGCCAGCAGTTCTCGGGGGACCCAGTACTTC CASSSRGTQYF
TRBJ2-2 TRBV7-6 TRBD2 NA TGTGCCAGCAGCGAAGCGGGGGAAAACACCGGGGAGCTGTTTTTT CASSEAGENTGELFF
TRBJ2-1 TRBV10-1 NA NA TGCGCCAGCAGTGAGTCTGCTAGCCCGGGGTTCTTC CASSESASPGFF
TRBJ2-1 TRBV29-1 TRBD2 NA TGCAGCGTGATTAGCGGGAGGGCTTACAATGAGCAGTTCTTC CSVISGRAYNEQFF
TRBJ1-2 TRBV18 TRBD1 NA TGTGCCAGCTCACCACCGGCCGGGACAGGGGACGGTGGCTACACCTTC CASSPPAGTGDGGYTF
TRBJ1-1 TRBV11-2 TRBD1 NA TGTGCCAGCAGTCCAAACAGGGGGACTGAAGCTTTCTTT CASSPNRGTEAFF
TRBJ1-2 TRBV4-3 NA NA TGCGCCAGCAGCCAAGAAGTCGCCTGGGGGGACGGTCTCTATGGCTACACCTTC CASSQEVAWGDGLYGYTF
TRBJ2-1 TRBV5-5 TRBD2 NA TGTGCCAGCAGCTTACGGACTAGCTCCTACAATGAGCAGTTCTTC CASSLRTSSYNEQFF
TRBJ1-4 TRBV6-6 TRBD1 NA TGTGCCAGCAGTTTGGACAGGTATAATGAAAAACTGTTTTTT CASSLDRYNEKLFF
TRBJ1-3 TRBV13 NA NA TGTGCCAGCAGCCCGGCGACAGGACCCTCTGGAAACACCATATATTTT CASSPATGPSGNTIYF
TRBJ2-2 TRBV19 TRBD2 NA TGTGCCAGTAGCCGGGGACTAGCGGGGGGCTTAAACACCGGGGAGCTGTTTTTT CASSRGLAGGLNTGELFF
TRBJ1-2 TRBV6-1 NA NA TGTGCCAGCACCCCCGAGGGTAACCACTATGGCTACACCTTC CASTPEGNHYGYTF
TRBJ2-2 TRBV6-1 NA NA TGTGCCGTGGGACTTACGAACACCGGGGAGCTGTTTTTT CAVGLTNTGELFF
TRBJ2-7 TRBV4-1 NA NA TGCGCCAGCAGCCAAGATCGCCGGGACACTGCCGAGCAGTACTTC CASSQDRRDTAEQYF